This is a list of T cell receptor beta chains from one sample in a study of early T cells in non-severe SARS-CoV-2 infection. MiXCR, run by TCRdb on the 5' RACE reads, gives a single entry per CDR3 protein. Seen here are tens of thousands of distinct CDR3 sequences, 8% to 11% observed once, and the top ten hold approximately 6.5%. Input material: whole blood. Receptor source: an adult who was a healthcare worker with PCR-confirmed SARS-CoV-2 infection or an uninfected control (not recorded which). The CDR3 runs from the conserved cysteine through the conserved F or W. A D gene is named only where the DNA matches it firmly. Size values are once, few and many counts, or a class for expanded clones, and some rows have none.

abundance	v_gene	len	d_gene	j_gene	CDR3aa	CDR3nt
-	TRBV18	16	TRBD2	TRBJ2-7	CPSSPIGLAGRQEQYF	TGTCCCAGCTCACCAATTGGACTAGCGGGGAGACAAGAGCAGTACTTC
many	TRBV5-1	13	TRBD1	TRBJ2-2	CASSIQGSGELFF	TGCGCCAGCAGCATACAGGGGTCCGGGGAGCTGTTTTTT
few	TRBV30	14	TRBD2	TRBJ2-1	CAWSWGLVYNEQFF	TGTGCCTGGAGTTGGGGACTAGTCTACAATGAGCAGTTCTTC
many	TRBV12-3/TRBV12-4	16	-	TRBJ2-7	CASSLRFSDRTYEQYF	TGTGCCAGCAGTTTAAGGTTCAGTGACAGAACCTACGAGCAGTACTTC
-	TRBV2	16	-	TRBJ2-2	CASSEAERANTGELFF	TGTGCCAGCAGTGAAGCGGAGCGGGCGAACACCGGGGAGCTGTTTTTT
many	TRBV27	20	TRBD1	TRBJ1-3	CASRKLKTGVVSNPGNTIYF	TGTGCCAGCAGAAAACTTAAGACAGGGGTGGTTAGTAACCCCGGAAACACCATATATTTT
few	TRBV7-9	15	-	TRBJ1-1	CASSLPHPGGTEAFF	TGTGCCAGCAGCTTACCCCACCCCGGGGGCACTGAAGCTTTCTTT
-	TRBV21-1	16	-	TRBJ2-5	CASSFGLDRARETQYF	TGTGCCAGCAGCTTTGGCCTGGACAGGGCAAGAGAGACCCAGTACTTC
-	TRBV3-1	14	-	TRBJ1-2	CASSQASGSYGYTF	TGTGCCAGCAGCCAGGCTTCAGGGTCCTATGGCTACACCTTC
many	TRBV9	17	TRBD2	TRBJ2-1	CASRRGSQSGGSNEQFF	TGTGCCAGCCGCCGGGGATCCCAATCGGGGGGAAGTAATGAGCAGTTCTTC
few	TRBV3-1	13	TRBD1	TRBJ1-2	CASSLGQVGGYTF	TGTGCCAGCAGCCTAGGACAGGTTGGGGGCTACACCTTC
many	TRBV24-1	16	TRBD1	TRBJ2-1	CATSEWGQGTYNEQFF	TGTGCCACCAGTGAATGGGGACAGGGAACCTACAATGAGCAGTTCTTC
many	TRBV11-3	16	-	TRBJ1-1	CASSLEGGETNTEAFF	TGTGCCAGCAGCTTAGAGGGCGGGGAGACGAACACTGAAGCTTTCTTT
many	TRBV11-2	14	TRBD1	TRBJ2-1	CASSSGQGSNEQFF	TGTGCCAGCAGCTCGGGACAGGGGTCCAATGAGCAGTTCTTC
few	TRBV4-2	14	-	TRBJ2-7	CASSRPPSSYEQYF	TGTGCCAGCAGCCGACCCCCAAGTTCCTACGAGCAGTACTTC
many	TRBV10-2	15	TRBD1	TRBJ2-1	CASSGTGVQYNEQFF	TGCGCCAGCAGTGGGACAGGGGTTCAATACAATGAGCAGTTCTTC
few	TRBV7-9	16	TRBD2	TRBJ2-4	CASSSRTSGRWNIQYF	TGTGCCAGCAGCTCGCGGACTAGCGGGAGGTGGAACATTCAGTACTTC
many	TRBV25-1	14	-	TRBJ1-6	CASSGWGGSSPLHF	TGTGCCAGCAGTGGTTGGGGGGGGAGTTCACCCCTCCACTTT
many	TRBV2	14	-	TRBJ2-5	CASSSQGPQETQYF	TGTGCCAGCAGCTCGCAGGGGCCTCAAGAGACCCAGTACTTC
few	TRBV20-1	18	TRBD2	TRBJ2-3	CSASGTSGSYTSTDTQYF	TGCAGTGCTTCCGGGACTAGCGGGTCTTATACTAGCACAGATACGCAGTATTTT
many	TRBV7-8	17	TRBD2	TRBJ2-7	CASSLGGYSGSSYEQYF	TGTGCCAGCAGCTTGGGGGGCTATAGCGGGAGCTCCTACGAGCAGTACTTC
few	TRBV3-1	13	-	TRBJ2-2	CASYLSGAGELFF	TGTGCCAGTTATCTATCCGGGGCCGGGGAGCTGTTTTTT
few	TRBV5-1	14	TRBD1	TRBJ2-1	CASSLVGTGSEQFF	TGCGCCAGCAGCTTGGTCGGGACAGGGAGCGAGCAGTTCTTC
few	TRBV12-5	16	-	TRBJ2-1	CASGSRQAGSYNEQFF	TGTGCTAGTGGTTCCCGACAGGCCGGCTCCTACAATGAGCAGTTCTTC
-	TRBV10-3	13	-	TRBJ1-6	CAISESMGQVFHF	TGTGCCATCAGTGAGTCTATGGGGCAAGTCTTCCACTTT
few	TRBV7-2	16	TRBD1	TRBJ1-4	CASSTSRQGANEKLFF	TGTGCCAGCAGCACCTCCCGACAGGGGGCTAATGAAAAACTGTTTTTT
-	TRBV11-2	15	TRBD1	TRBJ2-5	CASSPGQGDQETQYF	TGTGCCAGCAGCCCGGGACAGGGGGACCAAGAGACCCAGTACTTC
few	TRBV4-1	16	TRBD2	TRBJ2-1	CASSPPGLGPYNEQFF	TGCGCCAGCAGCCCCCCGGGACTAGGACCCTACAATGAGCAGTTCTTC
-	TRBV7-2	15	-	TRBJ2-1	CASSSFSGAYNEQFF	TGTGCCAGCAGCTCCTTTAGCGGAGCCTACAATGAGCAGTTCTTC
many	TRBV7-9	14	-	TRBJ1-6	CASSLDGSYSPLHF	TGTGCCAGCAGCTTAGACGGTAGCTATTCACCCCTCCACTTT
-	TRBV6-6	16	-	TRBJ2-1	CASSYAGTEGYNEQFF	TGTGCCAGCAGTTACGCCGGGACGGAGGGCTACAATGAGCAGTTCTTC
many	TRBV20-1	10	-	TRBJ2-7	CSASEYEQYF	TGCAGTGCTTCTGAGTACGAGCAGTACTTC
few	TRBV5-1	14	TRBD2	TRBJ2-7	CASSSTSGGYEQYF	TGCGCCAGCAGCTCGACTAGCGGGGGCTACGAGCAGTACTTC
many	TRBV7-6	14	-	TRBJ2-3	CASSLERGTDTQYF	TGTGCCAGCAGCTTAGAAAGAGGCACAGATACGCAGTATTTT
-	TRBV9	17	TRBD2	TRBJ2-7	CASSHSLTSGSSYEQYF	TGTGCCAGCAGCCACTCGTTGACTAGCGGGAGTTCCTACGAGCAGTACTTC
-	TRBV9	15	-	TRBJ2-1	CASSPLPDAYNEQFF	TGTGCCAGCAGCCCTCTGCCCGACGCTTACAATGAGCAGTTCTTC